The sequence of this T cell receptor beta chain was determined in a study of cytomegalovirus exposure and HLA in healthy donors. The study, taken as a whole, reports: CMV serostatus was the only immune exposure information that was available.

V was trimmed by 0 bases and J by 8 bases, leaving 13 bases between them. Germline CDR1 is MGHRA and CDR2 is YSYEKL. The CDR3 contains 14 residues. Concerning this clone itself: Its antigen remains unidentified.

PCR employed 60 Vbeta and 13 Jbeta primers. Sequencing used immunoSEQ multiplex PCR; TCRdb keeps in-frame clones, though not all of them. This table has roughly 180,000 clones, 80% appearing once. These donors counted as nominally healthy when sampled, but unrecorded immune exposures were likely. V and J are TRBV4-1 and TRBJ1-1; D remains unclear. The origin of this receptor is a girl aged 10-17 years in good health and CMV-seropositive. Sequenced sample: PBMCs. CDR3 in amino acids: CASSQESAAREAFF. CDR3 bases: TGCGCCAGCAGCCAAGAATCGGCGGCGCGCGAAGCTTTCTTT.